These 4 T cell receptor beta chains share one sample of origin, sequenced in a study of blood T cell repertoires in COVID-19. The method was immunoSEQ multiplex PCR; TCRdb's version includes in-frame clones alone and lacks a portion of them. The sample includes roughly 66,000 clones, about 80% of them seen just once. The sequenced sample was peripheral blood. The receptors come from a man aged 60-69 years with acute or convalescent COVID-19.

The chain has TRBV5-5 and TRBJ2-5, with 9 positions matching TRBD1. The V and J ends lost 4 bases and 5 bases, in that order; junction bases with no gene match: 6. This CDR3 has 14 residues. CDR1 is SGHKS and CDR2 is YYEKEE in the germline V gene (reference sequence). The CDR3 spells CASSPWTGEETQYF. CDR3 nucleotide sequence: TGTGCCAGCAGCCCCTGGACAGGGGAGGAGACCCAGTACTTC.

This clone has more than one count but fewer than ten. The rearrangement joins TRBV20-1 to TRBJ2-1; 11 positions match TRBD2. V was clipped by 3 bases and J by 10 bases; unmatched bases: 8. CDR1 is DFQATT and CDR2 is SNEGSKA in the germline V gene (reference sequence). The CDR3 totals 14 residues. The CDR3 loop is CSASPLAGGGEQFF. The DNA for the CDR3 is TGCAGTGCTAGTCCCCTAGCGGGGGGCGGGGAGCAGTTCTTC.

The genes are TRBV7-2 and TRBJ2-1; 11 bases map to TRBD2. The CDR3 runs 17 residues. V gave up 3 bases and J gave up 4 bases; unmatched junction bases: 8. CDR1 is SGHTA, CDR2 FQGNSA, per germline. CDR3 loop: CASSFDGSGGAYNEQFF. Here the CDR3 DNA reads TGTGCCAGCAGCTTTGATGGTAGCGGGGGGGCGTACAATGAGCAGTTCTTC. Full variable domain (missing parts from reference TRBV7-2 and TRBJ2-1): GAGVSQSPSNKVTEKGKDVELRCDPISGHTALYWYRQSLGQGLEFLIYFQGNSAPDKSGLPSDRFSAERTGGSVSTLTIQRTQQEDSAVYLCASSFDGSGGAYNEQFFGPGTRLTVL.

The chain is built from TRBV18 and TRBJ1-1; 9 nucleotides agree with TRBD1. The CDR3 extends over 15 amino acids. V was clipped by 2 bases and J by 4 bases; unmatched bases: 5. Looked up from germline, CDR1 is KGHSH and CDR2 is LQKENI. The CDR3, as DNA: TGTGCCAGCTCACCAAGGGACAGGGCGGCCACTGAAGCTTTCTTT. Translated: CASSPRDRAATEAFF.